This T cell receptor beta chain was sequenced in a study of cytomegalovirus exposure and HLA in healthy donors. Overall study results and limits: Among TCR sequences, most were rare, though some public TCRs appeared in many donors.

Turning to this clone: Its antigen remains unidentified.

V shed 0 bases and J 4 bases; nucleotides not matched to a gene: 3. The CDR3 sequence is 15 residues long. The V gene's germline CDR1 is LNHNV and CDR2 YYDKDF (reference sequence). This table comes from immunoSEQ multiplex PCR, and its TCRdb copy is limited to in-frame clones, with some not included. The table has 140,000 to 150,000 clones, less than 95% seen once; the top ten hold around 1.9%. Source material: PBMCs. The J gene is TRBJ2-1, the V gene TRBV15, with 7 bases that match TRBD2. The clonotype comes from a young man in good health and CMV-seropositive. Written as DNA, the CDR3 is TGTGCCACCAGCAGAGATCGCGGGAGTTACAATGAGCAGTTCTTC. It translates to CATSRDRGSYNEQFF.